This entry is about one TCR beta chain. Authors' data handling: Estimates of nucleated cell counts were drawn from the amplification of reference gene primers. Only in-frame clones appear in the TCRdb table, and some are missing; sequencing was by immunoSEQ multiplex PCR. The DNA was the basis for D and trimming; V, J and clone size are from that table. Of 95,000 to 110,000 clones listed, roughly 87% are singletons. This entry is derived from a study of blood T cell repertoires in COVID-19. V gave up 5 bases and J gave up 3 bases, with 13 bases separating them. The CDR3 extends over 14 amino acids. Germline assignment: CDR1 SEHNR and CDR2 FQNEAQ (reference sequence).

The receptor's source is a human donor in a cohort sampled during active COVID-19. Sequencing was performed on peripheral blood. The chain combines TRBV7-9 with TRBJ1-1; no reliable D call. The CDR3 nucleotides are TGTGCCAGCAGCCCGCGTTCGTCGGACACTGAAGCTTTCTTT. Its translation is CASSPRSSDTEAFF.